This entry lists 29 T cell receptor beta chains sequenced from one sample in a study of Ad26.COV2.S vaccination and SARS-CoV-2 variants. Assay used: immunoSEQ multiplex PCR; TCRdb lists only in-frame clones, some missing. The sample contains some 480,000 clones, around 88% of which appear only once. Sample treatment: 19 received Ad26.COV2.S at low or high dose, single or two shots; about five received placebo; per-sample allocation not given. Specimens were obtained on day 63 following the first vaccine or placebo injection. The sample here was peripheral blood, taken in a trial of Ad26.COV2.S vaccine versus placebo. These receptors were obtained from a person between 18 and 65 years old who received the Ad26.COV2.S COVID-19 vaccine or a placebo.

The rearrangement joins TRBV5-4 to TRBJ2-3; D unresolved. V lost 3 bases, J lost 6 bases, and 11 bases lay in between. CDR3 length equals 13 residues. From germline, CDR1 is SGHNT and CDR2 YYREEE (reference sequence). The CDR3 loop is CASSWGSFDTQYF. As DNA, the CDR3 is TGTGCCAGCAGCTGGGGAAGTTTCGATACGCAGTATTTT.

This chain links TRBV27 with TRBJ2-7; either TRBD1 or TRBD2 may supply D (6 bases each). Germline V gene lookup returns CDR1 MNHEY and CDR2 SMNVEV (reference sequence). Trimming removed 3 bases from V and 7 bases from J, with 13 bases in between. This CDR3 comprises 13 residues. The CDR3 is CASSFSGAGEQYF. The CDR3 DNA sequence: TGTGCCAGCAGTTTTTCGGGGGCTGGGGAGCAGTACTTC.

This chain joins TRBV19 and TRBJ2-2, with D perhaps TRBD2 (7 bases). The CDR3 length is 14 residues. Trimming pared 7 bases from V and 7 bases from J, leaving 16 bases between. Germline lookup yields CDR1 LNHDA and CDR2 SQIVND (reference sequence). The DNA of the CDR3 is TGTGCCAGTATCCGCGGGGGCAGGAACGGGGAGCTGTTTTTT. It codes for CASIRGGRNGELFF.

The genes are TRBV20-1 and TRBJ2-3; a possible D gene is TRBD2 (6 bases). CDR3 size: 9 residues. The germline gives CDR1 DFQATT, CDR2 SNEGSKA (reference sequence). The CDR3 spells CAGGDTQYF. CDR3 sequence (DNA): TGCGCCGGAGGGGATACGCAGTATTTT.

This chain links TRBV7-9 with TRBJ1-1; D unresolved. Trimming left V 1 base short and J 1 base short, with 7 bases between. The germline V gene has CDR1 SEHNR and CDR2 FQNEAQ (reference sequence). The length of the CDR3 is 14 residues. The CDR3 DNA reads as TGTGCCAGCAGCTTAGAACACGCGAACACTGAAGCTTTCTTT. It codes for CASSLEHANTEAFF.

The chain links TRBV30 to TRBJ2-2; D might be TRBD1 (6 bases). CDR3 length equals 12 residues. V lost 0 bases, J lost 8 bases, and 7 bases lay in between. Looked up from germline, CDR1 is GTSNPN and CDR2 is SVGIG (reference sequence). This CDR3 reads CAWSVQGGELFF. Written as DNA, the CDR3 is TGTGCCTGGAGTGTGCAGGGGGGGGAGCTGTTTTTT.

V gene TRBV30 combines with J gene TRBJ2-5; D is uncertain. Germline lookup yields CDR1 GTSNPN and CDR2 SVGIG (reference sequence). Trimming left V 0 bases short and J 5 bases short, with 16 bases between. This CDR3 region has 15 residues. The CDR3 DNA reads TGTGCCTGGAGTGTAACAAGTCCCCTCCGGGAGACCCAGTACTTC. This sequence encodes CAWSVTSPLRETQYF.

Written as DNA, the CDR3 is TGTGCCAGCAGCTTCCAACGGGGGACGGTAGGCTATGGCTACACCTTC. This translates into CASSFQRGTVGYGYTF. The V gene is TRBV7-9, the J gene TRBJ1-2; a possible D gene is TRBD1 (5 bases). CDR3 length: 16 residues. Germline V gene lookup returns CDR1 SEHNR and CDR2 FQNEAQ (reference sequence). Trimming left V 3 bases short and J 4 bases short, with 18 bases between.

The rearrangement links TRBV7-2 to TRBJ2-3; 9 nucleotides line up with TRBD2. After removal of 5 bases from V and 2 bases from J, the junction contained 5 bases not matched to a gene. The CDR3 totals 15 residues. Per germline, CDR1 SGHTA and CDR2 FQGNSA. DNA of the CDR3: TGTGCCAGCAGCGCCACTAGCGGGCCCACAGATACGCAGTATTTT. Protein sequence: CASSATSGPTDTQYF.

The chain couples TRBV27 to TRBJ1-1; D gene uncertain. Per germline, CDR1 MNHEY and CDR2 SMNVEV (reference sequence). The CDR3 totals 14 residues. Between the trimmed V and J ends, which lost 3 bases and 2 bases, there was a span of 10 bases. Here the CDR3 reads CASSFSELNTEAFF. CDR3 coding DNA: TGTGCCAGCAGTTTTTCCGAACTCAACACTGAAGCTTTCTTT.

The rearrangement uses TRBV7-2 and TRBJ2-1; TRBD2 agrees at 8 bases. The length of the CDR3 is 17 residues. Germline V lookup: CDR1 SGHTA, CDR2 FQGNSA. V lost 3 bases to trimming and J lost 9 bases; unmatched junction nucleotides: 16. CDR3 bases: TGTGCCAGCAGCTTGACCACAGCGGGAGTGTTAGTTTTTGAGCAGTTCTTC. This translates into CASSLTTAGVLVFEQFF.

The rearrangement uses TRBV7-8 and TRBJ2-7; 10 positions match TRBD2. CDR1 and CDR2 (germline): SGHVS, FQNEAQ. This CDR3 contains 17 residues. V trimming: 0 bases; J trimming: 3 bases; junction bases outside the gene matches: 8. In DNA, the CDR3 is TGTGCCAGCAGCTTAGCGTCTAGCGGGAGTGCCCTCTACGAGCAGTACTTC. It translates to CASSLASSGSALYEQYF.

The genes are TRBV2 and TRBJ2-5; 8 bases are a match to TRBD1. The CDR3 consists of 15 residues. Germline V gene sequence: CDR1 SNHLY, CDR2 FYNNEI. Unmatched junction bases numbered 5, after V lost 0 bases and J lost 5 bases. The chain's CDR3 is CASSEATGGWETQYF. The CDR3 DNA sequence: TGTGCCAGCAGTGAAGCTACAGGGGGTTGGGAGACCCAGTACTTC.

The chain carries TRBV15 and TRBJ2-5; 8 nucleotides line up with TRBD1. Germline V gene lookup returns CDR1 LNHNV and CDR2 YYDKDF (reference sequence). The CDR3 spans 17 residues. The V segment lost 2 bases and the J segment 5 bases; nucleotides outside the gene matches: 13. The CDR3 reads CATSRYPPGTGEETQYF. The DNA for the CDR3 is TGTGCCACCAGCAGATATCCCCCCGGGACAGGAGAGGAGACCCAGTACTTC.

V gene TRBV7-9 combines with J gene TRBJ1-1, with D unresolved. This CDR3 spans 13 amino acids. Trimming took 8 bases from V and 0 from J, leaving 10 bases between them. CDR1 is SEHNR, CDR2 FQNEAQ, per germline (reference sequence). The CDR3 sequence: CASSAAMNTEAFF. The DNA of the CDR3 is TGTGCCAGCTCAGCGGCCATGAACACTGAAGCTTTCTTT.

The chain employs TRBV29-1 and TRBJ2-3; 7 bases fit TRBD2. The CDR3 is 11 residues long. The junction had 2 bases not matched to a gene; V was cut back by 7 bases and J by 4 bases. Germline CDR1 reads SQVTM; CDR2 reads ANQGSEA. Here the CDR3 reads CSAGRSDTQYF. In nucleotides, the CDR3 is TGCAGCGCCGGGAGGTCAGATACGCAGTATTTT.

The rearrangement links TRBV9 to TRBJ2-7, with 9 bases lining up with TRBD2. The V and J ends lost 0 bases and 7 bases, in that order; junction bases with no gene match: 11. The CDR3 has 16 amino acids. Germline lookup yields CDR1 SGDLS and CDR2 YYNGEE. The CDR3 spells CASSVDATSGLTEQYF. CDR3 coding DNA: TGTGCCAGCAGCGTAGACGCGACTAGCGGACTTACGGAGCAGTACTTC.

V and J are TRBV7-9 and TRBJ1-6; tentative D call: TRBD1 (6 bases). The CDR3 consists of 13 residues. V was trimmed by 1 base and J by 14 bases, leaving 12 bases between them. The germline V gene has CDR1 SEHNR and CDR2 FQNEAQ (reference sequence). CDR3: CASSLGGAGALHF. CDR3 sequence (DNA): TGTGCCAGCAGCTTAGGGGGGGCTGGGGCCCTCCACTTT. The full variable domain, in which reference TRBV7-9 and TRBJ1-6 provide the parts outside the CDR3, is DTGVSQNPRHKITKRGQNVTFRCDPISEHNRLYWYRQTLGQGPEFLTYFQNEAQLEKSRLLSDRFSAERPKGSFSTLEIQRTEQGDSAMYLCASSLGGAGALHFGNGTRLTVT.

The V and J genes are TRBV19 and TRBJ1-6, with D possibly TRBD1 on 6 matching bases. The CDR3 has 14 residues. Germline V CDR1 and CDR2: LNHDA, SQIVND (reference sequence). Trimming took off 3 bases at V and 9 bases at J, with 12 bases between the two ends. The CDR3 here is CASSIGGRISPLHF. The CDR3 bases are TGTGCCAGTAGTATCGGGGGGCGTATTTCACCCCTCCACTTT.

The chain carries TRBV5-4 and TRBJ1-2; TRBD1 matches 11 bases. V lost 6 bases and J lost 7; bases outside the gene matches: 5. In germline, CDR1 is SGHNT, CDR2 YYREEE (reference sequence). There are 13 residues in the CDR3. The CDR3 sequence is CASNLGTGGGYTF. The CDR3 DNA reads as TGTGCCAGCAATCTCGGGACAGGGGGTGGCTACACCTTC.

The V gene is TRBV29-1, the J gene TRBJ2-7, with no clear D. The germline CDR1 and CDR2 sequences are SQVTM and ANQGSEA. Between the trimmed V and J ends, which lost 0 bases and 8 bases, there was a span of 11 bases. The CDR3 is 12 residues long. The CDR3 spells CSVEDDGRQQYF. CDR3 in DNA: TGCAGCGTTGAAGATGACGGCAGGCAGCAGTACTTC.

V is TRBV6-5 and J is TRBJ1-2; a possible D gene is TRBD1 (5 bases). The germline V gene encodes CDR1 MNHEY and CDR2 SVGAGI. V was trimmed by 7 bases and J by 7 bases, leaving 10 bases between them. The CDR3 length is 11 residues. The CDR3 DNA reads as TGTGCCAGCACCGGGGGTTTTGGCTACACCTTC. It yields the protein CASTGGFGYTF.

The CDR3 sequence is CASSFNSGNTIYF. As DNA, the CDR3 is TGTGCCAGCAGCTTTAACTCTGGAAACACCATATATTTT. The V and J genes are TRBV3-1 (or the pseudogene TRBV3-2) and TRBJ1-3; D gene uncertain. The CDR3 consists of 13 residues. Trimming stripped 5 bases from V and 0 bases from J, with 5 bases between. The germline V gene has CDR1 LGHDT and CDR2 YNNKEL (reference sequence).

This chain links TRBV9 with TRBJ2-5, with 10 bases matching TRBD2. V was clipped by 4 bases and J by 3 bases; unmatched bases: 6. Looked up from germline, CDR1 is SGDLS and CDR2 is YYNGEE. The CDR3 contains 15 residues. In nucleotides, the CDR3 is TGTGCCAGCAGCCCCCGGACTAGCGGAAAAGAGACCCAGTACTTC. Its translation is CASSPRTSGKETQYF.

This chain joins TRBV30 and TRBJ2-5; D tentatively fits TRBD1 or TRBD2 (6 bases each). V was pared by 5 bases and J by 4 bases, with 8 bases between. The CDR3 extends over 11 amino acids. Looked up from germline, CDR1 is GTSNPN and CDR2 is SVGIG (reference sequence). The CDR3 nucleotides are TGTGCCTGGGAGGGGGGAGAGACCCAGTACTTC. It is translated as CAWEGGETQYF.

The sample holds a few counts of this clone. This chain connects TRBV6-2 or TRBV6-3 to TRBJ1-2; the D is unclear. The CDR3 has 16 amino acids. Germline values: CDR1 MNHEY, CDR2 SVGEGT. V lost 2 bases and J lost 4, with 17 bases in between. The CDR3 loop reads CASSYTERRGGYGYTF. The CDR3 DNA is TGTGCCAGCAGTTACACTGAGCGGCGGGGAGGCTATGGCTACACCTTC.

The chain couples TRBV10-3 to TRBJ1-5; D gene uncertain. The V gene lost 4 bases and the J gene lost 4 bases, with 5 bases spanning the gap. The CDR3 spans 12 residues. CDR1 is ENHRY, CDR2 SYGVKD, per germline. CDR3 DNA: TGTGCCATCAGTGGCGGGAATCAGCCCCAGCATTTT. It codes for CAISGGNQPQHF.

For the CDR3, the DNA is TGTGCCAGCAGAGGTCGATCTAGCGGGAGTTTTACAGATACGCAGTATTTT. This sequence encodes CASRGRSSGSFTDTQYF. The rearrangement uses TRBV2 and TRBJ2-3, with 10 bases that match TRBD2. CDR3 length equals 17 residues. In germline, CDR1 is SNHLY, CDR2 FYNNEI. V lost 6 bases, J lost 3 bases, and 12 bases stayed unmatched.

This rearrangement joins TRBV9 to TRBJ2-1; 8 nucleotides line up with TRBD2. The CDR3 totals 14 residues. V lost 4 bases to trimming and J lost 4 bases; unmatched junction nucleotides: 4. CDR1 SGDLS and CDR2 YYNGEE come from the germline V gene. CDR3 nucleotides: TGTGCCAGCAGCCTCGGGACTAGTTACAATGAGCAGTTCTTC. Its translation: CASSLGTSYNEQFF.